This T cell receptor beta chain was observed in a study of blood T cells in healthy people across ages. Study-level findings and limits: Estimated diversity across one million T cells was deemed an underestimate.

The use of a sample-barcoded 5' primer and a J-beta primer mix characterized a second PCR of 7 to 11 cycles. TCRdb used MiXCR to reprocess the 5' RACE reads, holding one entry per CDR3 protein. The table has about 930,000 distinct CDR3 sequences, about 27% seen once. This clonotype has a handful of counts. The antigen remains undetermined. The CDR3 contains 15 residues. Germline CDR1 and CDR2: DFQATT and SNEGSKA (reference sequence). The V gene lost 1 base and the J gene lost 5 bases, with 15 bases spanning the gap. Another study also made use of these data, one on T cells of mothers and their children.

Material for sequencing was blood. V is TRBV20-1 and J is TRBJ1-5; a weak D match, TRBD1 (6 bases). The sequence was obtained from a middle-aged woman in good health. CDR3 sequence (DNA): TGCAGTGCTAGAGCTGGGACAAACAGCGATCAGCCCCAGCATTTT. Translation gives CSARAGTNSDQPQHF.